The T cell receptor (beta chain) under discussion was sequenced for a study of T cell responses to AZD1222 COVID-19 vaccine. Study-wide findings and caveats: The donors showed a predominance of white British ancestry and of females, with possible underestimation of clonal diversity.

Using immunoSEQ multiplex PCR, the repertoire was profiled, and TCRdb retains in-frame clones only, with some absent. The table includes roughly 120,000 clones, approximately 83% detected once. About this clone itself: Its antigen remains unknown.

The source was peripheral blood, collected on day 0 of AZD1222 vaccination. The receptor was isolated from an adult in good health.

The CDR3 loop reads CASSVWQEGGNQPQHF. DNA of the CDR3: TGTGCCAGCAGTGTATGGCAGGAGGGCGGCAATCAGCCCCAGCATTTT. The chain is built from TRBV6-1 and TRBJ1-5; D is unresolved. The CDR3 has 16 amino acids. Germline V CDR1 and CDR2: MNHNS, SASEGT. The V end was cut by 4 bases, the J end by 2 bases, with 15 bases between.